This T cell receptor beta chain was recovered during a study of CD8 T cells in Susac syndrome. The germline V gene has CDR1 MNHEY and CDR2 SVGAGI. V was pared by 2 bases and J by 7 bases, with 9 bases of the junction left unmatched. The CDR3 has 15 residues. RNA in amounts of about 0.5 to 1 ug was reverse transcribed with random hexamers. In TCRdb, the immunoSEQ multiplex PCR reads were re-called with MiXCR into one record per CDR3 protein. The table records approximately 120,000 distinct CDR3 sequences, under 95% of them present only once. This chain joins TRBV6-5 and TRBJ2-7; 9 bases align to TRBD1. The sequence came from a human donor with multiple sclerosis. The specimen sequenced was CD8+ T cells from PBMCs. CDR3 loop: CASSYAGTGRGEQYF. CDR3 in DNA: TGTGCCAGCAGTTACGCCGGGACAGGGCGTGGGGAGCAGTACTTC.